These 9 T cell receptor beta chains were all obtained from the same sample, sequenced in a study of T cell clones after liver transplantation (dated by TCRdb to the late 2010s). The library was generated by the immunoSEQ multiplex PCR assay. This immuneACCESS table, as held by TCRdb, lists in-frame sequences with V and J called but not all clones. Of the missing ones, under half trace to an unresolved V gene in checked studies; the others have no known cause. The sample has around 80,000 clones on record, about 82% of them singletons. The biggest ten clones account for more than 0.45% of the sample. Sequenced here: CD4+ T cells from blood, sampled 45 to 47 months after liver transplant. These receptors all stem from a human patient who received a liver transplant. Because of the transplant, the T cells may be the graft donor's rather than the patient's own.

The gene calls are TRBV28 and TRBJ1-2, with D uncertain. V gave up 5 bases and J gave up 8 bases, with 21 bases separating them. The germline V gene encodes CDR1 MDHEN and CDR2 SYDVKM. CDR3 size: 15 residues. CDR3 sequence (DNA): TGTGCCAGCAGTATCCCCACCGGCAGGCCGGGCGGCTACACCTTC. Translation: CASSIPTGRPGGYTF.

The gene calls are TRBV5-1 and TRBJ1-3, with a weak D call TRBD1 (5 bases). The germline CDR1 and CDR2 sequences are SGHRS and YFSETQ. V was trimmed by 5 bases and J by 0 bases, leaving 12 bases between them. The CDR3 totals 15 residues. The CDR3 nucleotides are TGCGCCAGCAGAGTTGGCGGGGGCTCTGGAAACACCATATATTTT. It is translated as CASRVGGGSGNTIYF.

The rearrangement joins TRBV4-3 to TRBJ1-4; 10 bases line up with TRBD1. The CDR3 length is 16 residues. Germline assignment: CDR1 LGHNA and CDR2 YSLEER. V shed 4 bases and J 8 bases; nucleotides not matched to a gene: 10. The CDR3 nucleotides are TGCGCCAGCAGCCTTACTCCCGGGACAGGGGAGGAAAAACTGTTTTTT. It specifies CASSLTPGTGEEKLFF.

This clone has just one count. This chain uses TRBV7-9 with TRBJ2-7, with 9 positions matching TRBD2. Per the germline V gene, CDR1 is SEHNR and CDR2 is FQNEAQ (reference sequence). CDR3 length: 15 amino acids. The ends lost 3 bases at V and 2 bases at J; junction bases unmatched: 5. In DNA, the CDR3 is TGTGCCAGCAGCTTCGGACTAGCGAGGACCTACGAGCAGTACTTC. It specifies CASSFGLARTYEQYF.

This chain connects TRBV6-1 to TRBJ2-3; perhaps TRBD2 as D (6 bases). V dropped 2 bases and J dropped 3 bases, with 12 bases sitting between them. Per germline, CDR1 MNHNS and CDR2 SASEGT. The CDR3 is made up of 15 amino acids. CDR3 sequence (DNA): TGTGCCAGCAGTGAACTCAACGGGAGAACAGATACGCAGTATTTT. It specifies CASSELNGRTDTQYF.

The chain links TRBV9 to TRBJ1-3, with D unclear. Trimming cost V 0 bases and J 9 bases, with 10 bases left between them. The CDR3 sequence is 13 residues long. The germline V gene has CDR1 SGDLS and CDR2 YYNGEE. Here the CDR3 DNA reads TGTGCCAGCAGCGTAGGCGTAGTCGGCACCATATATTTT. Its translation: CASSVGVVGTIYF.

The chain uses TRBV19 and TRBJ2-2, with a tentative D call TRBD2 (7 bases). The CDR3 is made up of 16 amino acids. Trimming shortened V by 2 bases and J by 3 bases, and 13 bases separated the two germline ends. Germline V gives CDR1 LNHDA, CDR2 SQIVND (reference sequence). The DNA for the CDR3 is TGTGCCAGTAGTATACGACGGGGGGCGGACACCGGGGAGCTGTTTTTT. It yields the protein CASSIRRGADTGELFF. The full variable domain, in which reference TRBV19 and TRBJ2-2 provide the parts outside the CDR3, is DGGITQSPKYLFRKEGQNVTLSCEQNLNHDAMYWYRQDPGQGLRLIYYSQIVNDFQKGDIAEGYSVSREKKESFPLTVTSAQKNPTAFYLCASSIRRGADTGELFFGEGSRLTVL.

The chain recombines TRBV28 with TRBJ2-1; no definite D call. Between the trimmed V and J ends, which lost 3 bases and 4 bases, there was a span of 7 bases. The CDR3 is 13 residues long. The V gene's germline CDR1 is MDHEN and CDR2 SYDVKM. The CDR3: CASSLDAYNEQFF. CDR3 nucleotides: TGTGCCAGCAGTTTGGACGCATACAATGAGCAGTTCTTC. Using reference TRBV28 and TRBJ2-1 for the parts outside the CDR3, the full variable domain is DVKVTQSSRYLVKRTGEKVFLECVQDMDHENMFWYRQDPGLGLRLIYFSYDVKMKEKGDIPEGYSVSREKKERFSLILESASTNQTSMYLCASSLDAYNEQFFGPGTRLTVL.

The J gene is TRBJ1-5, the V gene TRBV19; D is unresolved. The CDR3 has 13 residues. Germline CDR1 is LNHDA and CDR2 is SQIVND (reference sequence). The germline V and J ends were trimmed by 5 bases and 6 bases, with 11 bases remaining between them. The CDR3 here is CASSPQGSQPQHF. The CDR3 DNA reads as TGTGCCAGTAGTCCCCAAGGAAGTCAGCCCCAGCATTTT.